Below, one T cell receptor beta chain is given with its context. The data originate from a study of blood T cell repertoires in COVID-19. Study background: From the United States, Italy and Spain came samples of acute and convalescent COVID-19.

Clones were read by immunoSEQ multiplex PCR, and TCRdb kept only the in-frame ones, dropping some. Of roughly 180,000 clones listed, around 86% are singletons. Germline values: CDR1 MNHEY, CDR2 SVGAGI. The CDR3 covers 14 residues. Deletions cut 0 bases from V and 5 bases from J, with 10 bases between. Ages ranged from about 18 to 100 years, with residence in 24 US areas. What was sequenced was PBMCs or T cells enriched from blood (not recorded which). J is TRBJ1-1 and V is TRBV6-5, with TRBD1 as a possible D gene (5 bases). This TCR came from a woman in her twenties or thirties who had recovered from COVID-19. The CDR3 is CASSYSGGLTEAFF. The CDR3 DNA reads TGTGCCAGCAGTTACTCGGGGGGGTTGACTGAAGCTTTCTTT.